The clone carrying this T cell receptor (beta chain) was seen just once. The data originate from a study of blood T cell repertoires in COVID-19. Method: immunoSEQ multiplex PCR; TCRdb's copy keeps in-frame clones and lacks some. The table has roughly 160,000 clones, approximately 91% seen once. CDR3 length: 15 amino acids. CDR1 LGHNT and CDR2 FRNRAP come from the germline V gene. The V end was cut by 3 bases, the J end by 6 bases, with 15 bases between. The sequencing sample was made of peripheral blood. V is TRBV12-5 and J is TRBJ2-1; D call uncertain. The sequence was collected from a man aged 18 to 29 with COVID-19, enrolled during active disease. This CDR3 reads CASGFPMARGNEQFF. The CDR3 DNA follows: TGTGCTAGTGGTTTTCCAATGGCGAGAGGCAATGAGCAGTTCTTC.